This T cell receptor beta chain was recorded in a study of vaccination effects on CD4 cells after COVID-19. Study-level background: Following the second dose by a median of 72 days, the post-vaccine samples were obtained.

Germline V gene sequence: CDR1 MNHEY, CDR2 SVGAGI. The CDR3 contains 15 residues. After removal of 7 bases from V and 2 bases from J, the junction contained 4 bases not matched to a gene. General observations from the study: In the late period after vaccination, infection- and vaccine-induced clones contracted markedly.

Assay used: immunoSEQ multiplex PCR; TCRdb lists only in-frame clones, some missing. The data show approximately 30,000 clones, around 79% seen once. As to this clone: Its matching antigen is unknown.

Viral peptide pools were used in the ViraFEST assay to expand antigen-specific CD4+ T cells, and sequencing came afterward. The culture ran for approximately 10 days before CD4+ T cells were isolated. Either the BNT162b2 or mRNA-1273 vaccine was given to participants in two doses. PBMC were cultured at about 2 million per well with 8 to 10 IU/ml IL-2 and 8 to 10 ug/ml peptides. This TCR was sampled from a human donor who received a COVID-19 vaccine. V gene TRBV6-5 combines with J gene TRBJ2-3; 12 nucleotides match TRBD1. The starting material was CD4+ T cells from PBMCs cultured with HCoV-NL63 spike peptides, obtained after COVID-19 vaccination. CDR3 loop: CASTPGQGATDTQYF. CDR3 DNA sequence: TGTGCCAGCACCCCGGGACAGGGGGCCACAGATACGCAGTATTTT.